The clone carrying this T cell receptor (beta chain) appeared many times. Its antigen is undetermined. Trimming removed 5 bases at V and 1 base at J, with 14 bases between. The germline CDR1 and CDR2 sequences are LGHDT and YNNKEL (reference sequence). The CDR3 consists of 15 residues. This sample is drawn from a study of CD8 T cells in ankylosing spondylitis. Study-level results: According to the report, clones linked to the disease were significantly enriched in matched synovial fluid samples taken from ankylosing spondylitis patients.

TCRdb re-called the 5' RACE reads through MiXCR, storing one row per CDR3 protein. The sample contains approximately 140,000 distinct CDR3 sequences, about a tenth of which appear only once. What was sequenced was blood, either unsorted or a sorted T cell fraction (not recorded which). This sequence originates from a male donor with ankylosing spondylitis or in good health (not recorded which). The chain employs TRBV3-1 and TRBJ2-5; D might be TRBD2 (6 bases). In nucleotides, the CDR3 is TGTGCCAGCAGCGGTTCGCTAGCGCTCCAAGAGACCCAGTACTTC. Amino acids: CASSGSLALQETQYF.